This record covers a single T cell receptor (beta chain). The target of this receptor is not known. There are no base qualities to consult, and no much larger clone falls within one base. These data originate in a study of technical replicates of blood from several donors (TCRdb year 2017). Trimming takes 0 bases off V and 0 bases off J; junction bases not matched to a gene: 2. Measured from the cysteine to the phenylalanine, the CDR3 is 15 residues long. The CDR3 DNA has 45 bases and is translated from base 1. Reading the germline V gene (reference sequence) gives CDR1 LNHDA and CDR2 SQIVND. Library prep was done by the immunoSEQ multiplex PCR assay. Entries here come from immuneACCESS through TCRdb and include only in-frame sequences with V and J called. Some clones fail to appear in such tables; in the studies checked, an unresolved V gene covers under half of the shortfall, and the cause of the remainder is unknown. The sample data list approximately 100,000 clones, and 95% of these were observed just once. 0.2% to 0.25% of the sample is taken by the ten largest.

Sequencing was done on a sample of T cells isolated from PBMCs. The chain couples TRBV19 to TRBJ2-7; 7 bases in the middle match TRBD2. The TCR was taken from a human donor in good health. The nucleotide sequence is TGTGCCAGTAGTATAGATGCGGGAGACTCCTACGAGCAGTACTTC. This sequence encodes CASSIDAGDSYEQYF.